This record concerns one T cell receptor beta chain sequence. CDR3 length: 13 amino acids. Germline V gene lookup returns CDR1 SGHTS and CDR2 YDEGEE. V lost 2 bases to trimming and J lost 6 bases; unmatched junction nucleotides: 3. Terminally differentiated effector memory CD45RA+ cells were excluded from the naive CD8 cells, which were CD45RO-negative and positively selected for CCR7. These data come from a study of shared clonotypes between healthy human individuals. Measured with immunoSEQ multiplex PCR; TCRdb has only the in-frame clones, and not every one. The repertoire holds 1.5 million to 2.5 million clones, with just under 95% as singletons.

This sequence joins TRBV5-8 and TRBJ1-1, with 8 bases matching TRBD1. The specimen was naive CD8+ T cells sorted from blood. This receptor was obtained from a man aged 18 to 30 in good health. For the CDR3, the DNA is TGTGCCAGCAGCTTTGGGACAGGCTCTGAAGCTTTCTTT. It yields the protein CASSFGTGSEAFF.